These 11 T cell receptor beta chains originate from one sample sequenced in a study of blood T cell repertoires in COVID-19 (dated by TCRdb to 2018 to 2021). The library was made by the immunoSEQ multiplex PCR assay. TCRdb obtained this table from immuneACCESS and retained in-frame rearrangements with V and J assigned. These tables miss some clones; where compared with another copy, unresolved V genes account for less than half of the shortfall, and the remainder is unexplained. For this sample the table gives about 190,000 clones, of which 88% were detected only once. 6.2% of the sample belongs to the ten largest clones. The sequenced material came from peripheral blood. These TCRs come from a middle-aged woman who had recovered from COVID-19.

V gene TRBV19 combines with J gene TRBJ2-5; 11 bases are shared with TRBD1. The J segment lost 0 bases and the V segment lost 4 bases, leaving 10 bases of the junction unmatched. CDR3 length: 18 residues. Germline CDR1 LNHDA, CDR2 SQIVND (reference sequence). CDR3 residues: CASSSRDRGVRNQETQYF. The CDR3 DNA sequence: TGTGCCAGTAGTAGCAGGGACAGGGGGGTCCGTAACCAAGAGACCCAGTACTTC.

The chain links TRBV4-3 to TRBJ2-1; 11 bases line up with TRBD1. The CDR3 contains 17 residues. Germline V gene lookup returns CDR1 LGHNA and CDR2 YSLEER. Trimming cost V 4 bases and J 7 bases; bases outside gene matches: 12. The CDR3 DNA sequence: TGCGCCAGCAGCCCCCCGAGAGTTGGGACAGGGGGAAATGAGCAGTTCTTC. Its protein product is CASSPPRVGTGGNEQFF.

The rearrangement uses TRBV19 and TRBJ2-1; 10 bases fit TRBD1. CDR1 LNHDA and CDR2 SQIVND come from the germline V gene (reference sequence). The CDR3 contains 17 residues. Trimming took 3 bases from V and 8 from J; bases not matched to a gene: 13. The CDR3 here is CASSIQTGGGIPDEQFF. For the CDR3, the DNA is TGTGCCAGTAGTATCCAGACAGGGGGCGGTATCCCCGATGAGCAGTTCTTC.

The chain combines TRBV19 with TRBJ1-2; possible D gene TRBD1, 5 bases. The V gene's germline CDR1 is LNHDA and CDR2 SQIVND (reference sequence). This CDR3 is 11 amino acids long. The V end was cut by 5 bases, the J end by 6 bases, with 7 bases between. The CDR3 bases are TGTGCCAGTAGTGGGGGGGATGGCTACACCTTC. Translating it yields CASSGGDGYTF.

The V and J genes are TRBV10-1 and TRBJ1-2; 7 bases fit TRBD1. Germline V lookup: CDR1 WNHNN, CDR2 SYGVQD (reference sequence). The J segment lost 1 base and the V segment lost 5 bases, leaving 16 bases of the junction unmatched. The CDR3 covers 18 residues. The CDR3 sequence: CASSLPPGQLTFNYGYTF. The CDR3 coding sequence is TGCGCCAGCAGTTTACCTCCGGGACAGCTCACCTTTAACTATGGCTACACCTTC.

Here the CDR3 reads CASSQDRLAGYEQYF. Written as DNA, the CDR3 is TGCGCCAGCAGCCAAGATCGACTAGCGGGGTACGAGCAGTACTTC. The chain is built from TRBV4-3 and TRBJ2-7, with 11 bases that match TRBD2. Germline V CDR1 and CDR2: LGHNA, YSLEER. The CDR3 consists of 15 residues. Trimming at V came to 0 bases and at J to 4 bases, leaving 2 bases not matched to a gene.

The chain links TRBV5-1 to TRBJ2-1; TRBD2 agrees at 8 bases. The ends lost 3 bases at V and 5 bases at J; junction bases unmatched: 7. This CDR3 is 15 amino acids long. CDR1 SGHRS and CDR2 YFSETQ come from the germline V gene. Here the CDR3 DNA reads TGCGCCAGCAGCTGGATTAGCGGGACAAACAATGAGCAGTTCTTC. This gives the protein CASSWISGTNNEQFF.

The J gene is TRBJ2-7, the V gene TRBV21-1; the listed D gene, TRBD1, was not tested against the DNA. TRBV21-1 is a pseudogene segment. This CDR3 contains 15 residues. The CDR3 coding sequence is TGTGCCAGCAGCGCCCCAGGGGGTACCCCCTACGAGCAGTACTTC. Protein product: CASSAPGGTPYEQYF.

The chain has TRBV9 and TRBJ1-3; D is unclear. Trimming removed 6 bases from V and 4 bases from J, with 14 bases in between. Germline V gives CDR1 SGDLS, CDR2 YYNGEE. The CDR3 is 14 amino acids. The CDR3 nucleotides read TGTGCCAGCACCGCTGAGGCAGCCGGAAACACCATATATTTT. As protein: CASTAEAAGNTIYF.

The CDR3: CASSFPSYNEQFF. The CDR3 DNA sequence: TGTGCCAGCAGCTTCCCGTCCTACAATGAGCAGTTCTTC. The gene calls are TRBV13 and TRBJ2-1, with D unclear. The germline V gene encodes CDR1 PRHDT and CDR2 FYEKMQ (reference sequence). The CDR3 spans 13 residues. V dropped 3 bases and J dropped 1 base, with 4 bases sitting between them.

The chain combines TRBV7-9 with TRBJ1-6; 9 positions match TRBD1. The V gene's germline CDR1 is SEHNR and CDR2 FQNEAQ (reference sequence). Trimming cost V 2 bases and J 9 bases; bases outside gene matches: 2. This CDR3 has 14 amino acids. The chain's CDR3 is CASSLRDRASPLHF. The CDR3 nucleotides are TGTGCCAGCAGCTTAAGGGACAGGGCTTCACCCCTCCACTTT.